The clone carrying this TCR beta chain was counted between two and nine times. Its antigen is undetermined. The CDR3 totals 12 residues. V lost 8 bases and J 10 bases, leaving 12 bases between the germline ends. Per germline, CDR1 LNHDA and CDR2 SQIVND (reference sequence). The data originate from a study of cytomegalovirus exposure and HLA in healthy donors. Study results and limitations: High sensitivity and specificity were reportedly achieved when the classifier diagnosed cytomegalovirus status.

Some clones are missing from TCRdb's copy, which holds only in-frame ones; the method was immunoSEQ multiplex PCR. There are fewer than 150,000 clones in the sample; approximately 86% occur only once, and approximately 10% lies in the top ten. The chain is built from TRBV19 and TRBJ1-6; tentative D call: TRBD1 (5 bases). This receptor was identified in a man younger than 35 in good health and CMV-seropositive. The sequenced sample was PBMCs. The CDR3 loop reads CASQVGGSPLHF. As DNA, the CDR3 is TGTGCCAGTCAAGTGGGGGGATCACCCCTCCACTTT.